This TCR beta chain originates from a study of control samples from healthy donors and cancer patients. Profiled with immunoSEQ multiplex PCR; TCRdb holds only in-frame clones, not every one. The profile shows 80,000 to 100,000 clones, roughly 92% of them singletons. In the case of this clone: A read error may produce the germline difference seen at one junction end.

Germline V CDR1 and CDR2: ENHRY, SYGVKD. This CDR3 spans 16 amino acids. Sample: blood. The chain has TRBV10-3 and TRBJ1-6; D is unresolved. This clonotype originated in a human donor in good health. The donor label of this sample is uncertain. DNA of the CDR3: TGTGCCATCAGTGCCGAGGCAAGATCCTATAATTCACCCCCCCACTTT. The encoded protein is CAISAEARSYNSPPHF.